These 28 T cell receptor beta chains came from one sample sequenced in a study of T cells after posttransplantation cyclophosphamide. Libraries were prepared by immunoSEQ multiplex PCR; TCRdb keeps only in-frame clonotypes and omits some of them. The sample holds about 24,000 clones, and no clone turns up only once. The sequencing sample was made of PBMCs. These TCRs come from a woman in her fifties or sixties in good health, CMV-negative, and a related stem cell transplant donor.

In this sample, this clone turned up many times. The chain couples TRBV29-1 to TRBJ2-7; D might be TRBD2 (6 bases). CDR3 length equals 12 residues. V lost 7 bases, J lost 3 bases, and 13 bases lay in between. CDR1 is SQVTM, CDR2 ANQGSEA, per germline. The CDR3 region has the DNA TGCAGCGCCCGGGACTCGATCTACGAGCAGTACTTC. Encoded protein: CSARDSIYEQYF.

This clone appeared many times. DNA for the CDR3: TGTGCCAGCAGCTTGGTGGGGGGTGAGCAGTTCTTC. As protein: CASSLVGGEQFF. The J gene is TRBJ2-1, the V gene TRBV5-4; TRBD2 is a possible D gene (6 bases). The CDR3 contains 12 residues. CDR1 and CDR2 (germline): SGHNT, YYREEE (reference sequence). Trimming pared 0 bases from V and 9 bases from J, leaving 7 bases between.

This clone was seen many times. This chain links TRBV11-2 with TRBJ2-1; 7 nucleotides line up with TRBD1. V lost 4 bases, J lost 0 bases, and 9 bases stayed unmatched. Germline V gene sequence: CDR1 SGHAT, CDR2 FQNNGV. The CDR3 is made up of 17 amino acids. CDR3 bases: TGTGCCAGCAGCTCCGAAGGGGGCCTGAGCTCCTACAATGAGCAGTTCTTC. It translates to CASSSEGGLSSYNEQFF.

In its sample, this clone was seen many times. V gene TRBV2 combines with J gene TRBJ1-1, with D maybe TRBD1 (6 bases). CDR1 SNHLY and CDR2 FYNNEI come from the germline V gene. The ends were cut back, 4 bases at V and 5 bases at J, with 17 bases in the middle. This CDR3 has 15 residues. The CDR3 here is CASSGGQGVRTEAFF. The CDR3 nucleotides read TGTGCCAGCAGTGGGGGGCAGGGTGTACGGACTGAAGCTTTCTTT.

The table lists this clone with many counts. The gene calls are TRBV5-1 and TRBJ1-2, with D possibly being TRBD1 (6 bases). This CDR3 comprises 14 residues. Germline V lookup: CDR1 SGHRS, CDR2 YFSETQ. Trimming pared 3 bases from V and 4 bases from J, leaving 13 bases between. This chain's CDR3 is CASSSGAGFYGYTF. The CDR3 nucleotides read TGCGCCAGCAGCTCAGGGGCGGGCTTCTATGGCTACACCTTC.

This clone was counted a few times. V gene TRBV9 combines with J gene TRBJ2-7; 9 nucleotides match TRBD2. Germline CDR1 is SGDLS and CDR2 is YYNGEE. This CDR3 spans 18 amino acids. Losses at the gene ends were 0 bases for V and 1 base for J; bases not matched to a gene: 11. CDR3 in amino acids: CASSVGSKASGTSYEQYF. The CDR3 DNA reads TGTGCCAGCAGCGTAGGATCGAAGGCTAGCGGGACTTCCTACGAGCAGTACTTC.

This clone was seen ten or more times. The V call is TRBV4-3, the J call TRBJ2-1; 12 bases agree with TRBD2. CDR3 length: 16 amino acids. Germline CDR1 and CDR2: LGHNA and YSLEER. The J segment lost 7 bases and the V segment lost 0 bases, leaving 4 bases of the junction unmatched. CDR3 sequence: CASSQEGLAGANEQFF. The CDR3 region has the DNA TGCGCCAGCAGCCAAGAGGGACTAGCGGGTGCTAATGAGCAGTTCTTC.

This clone showed up many times. The V call is TRBV10-3, the J call TRBJ2-7; 8 bases line up with TRBD1. This CDR3 has 12 residues. CDR1 and CDR2 (germline): ENHRY, SYGVKD. After removal of 6 bases from V and 6 bases from J, the junction contained 4 bases not matched to a gene. The CDR3 sequence is CAISPDRGEQYV. In DNA, the CDR3 is TGTGCCATCAGCCCCGACAGGGGCGAGCAGTACGTC.

The CDR3 nucleotides are TGTGCCAGCAGCTTAATTGGGCCAGGTGAGCAGTTCTTC. This translates into CASSLIGPGEQFF. The V gene is TRBV7-2, the J gene TRBJ2-1, with D uncertain. Germline V lookup: CDR1 SGHTA, CDR2 FQGNSA. The CDR3 sequence is 13 residues long. Trimming took 2 bases from V and 9 from J, leaving 11 bases between them.

This clone has just a few counts. V is TRBV6-1 and J is TRBJ2-5, with 13 bases lining up with TRBD2. The CDR3 is 17 residues long. With V trimmed by 3 bases and J by 6 bases, 10 bases remained unmatched. Germline V gene data show CDR1 as MNHNS and CDR2 as SASEGT. The CDR3 DNA follows: TGTGCCAGCAGTGATGGGATACTAGCGGGGGGGCGAAAGACCCAGTACTTC. Amino acids: CASSDGILAGGRKTQYF.

This clone was seen repeatedly, ten times or more. The rearrangement joins TRBV6-6 to TRBJ2-7; D is possibly TRBD2 (6 bases). Trimming stripped 6 bases from V and 3 bases from J, with 15 bases between. Germline-derived CDR1 and CDR2 are MNHNY and SVGAGI (reference sequence). CDR3 length: 14 residues. CDR3 region: CASSLTGEGYEQYF. For the CDR3, the DNA is TGTGCCAGCAGCCTAACGGGAGAAGGCTACGAGCAGTACTTC.

The sample holds a few counts of this clone. The chain has TRBV21-1 and TRBJ1-3; the table assigns TRBD1, which was not confirmed against the DNA. TRBV21-1 is a listed pseudogene. CDR3 length: 16 residues. The CDR3 sequence: CASSKGDRSSGNTIYF. The CDR3 DNA sequence: TGTGCCAGCAGCAAAGGGGACAGGTCCTCTGGAAACACCATATATTTT.

The chain couples TRBV9 to TRBJ2-3, with D tentatively TRBD2 (5 bases). Germline V lookup: CDR1 SGDLS, CDR2 YYNGEE. V dropped 0 bases and J dropped 6 bases, with 17 bases sitting between them. This CDR3 has 16 residues. CDR3 residues: CASSVGVGGGADTQYF. The CDR3 DNA is TGTGCCAGCAGCGTAGGTGTCGGAGGAGGAGCCGATACGCAGTATTTT.

This clone showed up just a few times. V gene TRBV11-1 combines with J gene TRBJ2-5; D not resolved. Deletions cut 3 bases from V and 1 base from J, with 9 bases between. The CDR3 extends over 14 amino acids. Germline CDR1 is SGHAT and CDR2 is FQDESV (reference sequence). The CDR3 DNA follows: TGTGCCAGCAGCTTTCTTTCCAGCCAAGAGACCCAGTACTTC. Translated, it gives CASSFLSSQETQYF.

The sample holds many counts of this clone. CDR3 sequence: CASSPRTGDGETQYF. As DNA, the CDR3 is TGTGCCAGCAGTCCCCGGACAGGGGATGGGGAGACCCAGTACTTC. This chain uses TRBV2 with TRBJ2-5; 9 bases agree with TRBD1. The CDR3 spans 15 residues. Trimming took 5 bases from V and 5 from J; bases not matched to a gene: 9. Looked up from germline, CDR1 is SNHLY and CDR2 is FYNNEI.

In its sample, this clone was seen many times. The V gene is TRBV6-6, the J gene TRBJ2-1; TRBD2 agrees at 9 bases. Germline-derived CDR1 and CDR2 are MNHNY and SVGAGI (reference sequence). CDR3 length equals 16 residues. V shed 2 bases and J 5 bases; nucleotides not matched to a gene: 7. The DNA for the CDR3 is TGTGCCAGCAGTTACATTCCTAGCGGGACGCACAATGAGCAGTTCTTC. The encoded protein is CASSYIPSGTHNEQFF.

This clone came up many times. The chain has TRBV27 and TRBJ2-7, with 7 bases matching TRBD2. The length of the CDR3 is 14 residues. Trimming removed 3 bases from V and 2 bases from J; junction bases left unmatched: 4. Germline-derived CDR1 and CDR2 are MNHEY and SMNVEV (reference sequence). This CDR3 reads CASSFLAETYEQYF. The CDR3 DNA sequence: TGTGCCAGCAGTTTTCTAGCGGAGACCTACGAGCAGTACTTC.

The table lists this clone with many counts. CDR3 sequence: CASSEMASGINEQFF. CDR3 DNA sequence: TGTGCCAGCAGTGAAATGGCTAGCGGGATAAATGAGCAGTTCTTC. This sequence joins TRBV2 and TRBJ2-1; 9 bases are a match to TRBD2. This CDR3 spans 15 amino acids. Germline V CDR1 and CDR2: SNHLY, FYNNEI. The ends lost 2 bases at V and 7 bases at J; junction bases unmatched: 6.

This clone was observed many times. This chain connects TRBV11-2 to TRBJ2-1; D remains unclear. V lost 5 bases to trimming and J lost 0 bases, with 11 bases between them. CDR1 SGHAT and CDR2 FQNNGV come from the germline V gene. The CDR3 length is 15 residues. The CDR3 sequence is CASSLSDSSYNEQFF. The DNA for the CDR3 is TGTGCCAGCAGCCTGAGTGATAGCTCCTACAATGAGCAGTTCTTC.

At least ten counts were recorded for this clone. This chain links TRBV28 with TRBJ2-1; 9 positions agree with TRBD1. Losses at the gene ends were 11 bases for V and 8 bases for J; bases not matched to a gene: 25. The CDR3 runs 18 residues. From germline, CDR1 is MDHEN and CDR2 SYDVKM. Here the CDR3 reads CASRDREGRRADRHEQFF. The CDR3 region has the DNA TGTGCCTCCCGGGACAGGGAGGGCCGGAGGGCGGATAGGCATGAGCAGTTCTTC.

There are many counts of this clone. V gene TRBV5-1 combines with J gene TRBJ2-1; D remains ambiguous. This CDR3 comprises 16 residues. V gave up 4 bases and J gave up 0 bases, with 14 bases separating them. Germline CDR1 SGHRS, CDR2 YFSETQ. The CDR3 here is CASSAFSPSSYNEQFF. The CDR3 DNA sequence: TGCGCCAGCAGCGCCTTTAGCCCGAGCTCCTACAATGAGCAGTTCTTC.

This clone was recorded at least ten times. The chain carries TRBV11-3 and TRBJ2-2; D remains unclear. CDR1 and CDR2 from the germline V gene are SGHNT and YENEEA. Trimming removed 3 bases at V and 1 base at J, with 6 bases between. This CDR3 spans 14 amino acids. The CDR3, as DNA: TGTGCCAGCAGCTTTACAGAGAACACCGGGGAGCTGTTTTTT. Its translation is CASSFTENTGELFF.

This clone was counted at least ten times. The chain has TRBV19 and TRBJ2-2, with TRBD1 as a possible D gene (5 bases). The V gene's germline CDR1 is LNHDA and CDR2 SQIVND (reference sequence). V shed 4 bases and J shed 4 bases, with 10 bases lying between them. The CDR3 is made up of 14 amino acids. CDR3: CASSRGRATGELFF. The CDR3 bases are TGTGCCAGTAGTAGGGGCAGAGCCACCGGGGAGCTGTTTTTT.

This clone was seen repeatedly, ten times or more. J is TRBJ2-1 and V is TRBV15, with 9 bases fitting TRBD2. This CDR3 spans 16 amino acids. V trimming: 0 bases; J trimming: 6 bases; junction bases outside the gene matches: 6. CDR1 and CDR2 from the germline V gene are LNHNV and YYDKDF (reference sequence). CDR3 DNA: TGTGCCACCAGCAGAGACCTCGGCGGGAGGGTCAATGAGCAGTTCTTC. Translation: CATSRDLGGRVNEQFF. The whole variable domain, filled in from reference TRBV15 and TRBJ2-1, reads DAMVIQNPRYQVTQFGKPVTLSCSQTLNHNVMYWYQQKSSQAPKLLFHYYDKDFNNEADTPDNFQSRRPNTSFCFLDIRSPGLGDTAMYLCATSRDLGGRVNEQFFGPGTRLTVL.

This clone has at least ten counts. This rearrangement joins TRBV2 to TRBJ1-5; no reliable D call. The germline V and J ends were trimmed by 5 bases and 5 bases, with 7 bases remaining between them. Germline values: CDR1 SNHLY, CDR2 FYNNEI. This CDR3 has 12 amino acids. The CDR3 DNA follows: TGTGCCAGCAGTCCAGGTTATCAGCCCCAGCATTTT. Translating it yields CASSPGYQPQHF.

This chain joins TRBV7-3 and TRBJ2-5; D gene ambiguous. The V end lost 1 base, the J end lost 1 base, and 10 bases lay between the germline ends. Germline CDR1 and CDR2: SGHTA and FQGTGA. The CDR3 spans 15 residues. The CDR3 reads CASSLMAGPQETQYF. The CDR3 nucleotides read TGTGCCAGCAGCTTAATGGCAGGCCCCCAAGAGACCCAGTACTTC.

The sample holds many counts of this clone. The chain employs TRBV5-6 and TRBJ2-5; 9 bases agree with TRBD2. The CDR3 sequence is 18 residues long. J was trimmed by 0 bases and V by 2 bases; bases with no gene match: 11. Germline CDR1 reads SGHDT; CDR2 reads YYEEEE. This CDR3 reads CASSFGFSAGGDQETQYF. In DNA form, the CDR3 reads TGTGCCAGCAGCTTTGGGTTTTCGGCGGGAGGGGACCAAGAGACCCAGTACTTC.

This clone showed up just a few times. The CDR3 sequence: CATSSRDRVPEAFF. The CDR3 DNA reads TGTGCCACCAGCTCCCGGGACAGGGTCCCTGAAGCTTTCTTT. The chain uses TRBV15 and TRBJ1-1; 9 bases are shared with TRBD1. Germline V CDR1 and CDR2: LNHNV, YYDKDF (reference sequence). Trimming took 5 bases from V and 6 from J; bases not matched to a gene: 7. The CDR3 length is 14 residues.